These T cell receptor beta chains were read from a single sample in a study of blood T cell repertoires in COVID-19. Generated by immunoSEQ multiplex PCR, the TCRdb table keeps only in-frame clones and is missing some. The sample records 200,000 to 250,000 clones, 80% being singletons. Sequencing was done on a sample of PBMCs or T cells enriched from blood (not recorded which). Receptor source: a woman in her thirties or forties with acute COVID-19. Each CDR3 is given with its conserved first and last residue. The D gene is left open where the match is weak. A clone size is listed for some rows: how often the clone was seen (once, few, many), or a class if it is expanded.

TRBV15,TRBJ1-1,.,.,CATGLGGARIGGTEAFF,TGTGCCACAGGGCTAGGCGGGGCTCGAATCGGGGGCACTGAAGCTTTCTTT
TRBV12-3/TRBV12-4,TRBJ2-2,.,.,CASSLGTLGELFF,TGTGCCAGCAGTTTGGGGACACTCGGGGAGCTGTTTTTT
TRBV7-6,TRBJ1-2,.,TRBD1,CASSSPRMRGLGGYTF,TGTGCCAGCAGCTCCCCCAGAATGAGGGGGCTGGGTGGCTACACCTTC
TRBV28,TRBJ1-1,.,.,CASSLSRGYTEAFF,TGTGCCAGCAGTTTATCCAGAGGCTACACTGAAGCTTTCTTT
TRBV5-1,TRBJ2-5,.,TRBD2,CASSGTTQGETQYF,TGCGCCAGCAGCGGGACTACCCAAGGAGAGACCCAGTACTTC
TRBV25-1,TRBJ2-5,.,.,CASSVRGDIKETQYF,TGTGCCAGCAGTGTTCGGGGGGACATCAAAGAGACCCAGTACTTC
TRBV21-1,TRBJ2-2,.,.,CASSKVELAGGGTGELFF,TGTGCCAGCAGCAAAGTTGAGCTAGCGGGAGGGGGAACCGGGGAGCTGTTTTTT
TRBV7-2,TRBJ2-3,few,TRBD2,CASSTGLAGGFADTQYF,TGTGCCAGCAGTACGGGACTAGCGGGAGGTTTTGCAGATACGCAGTATTTT
TRBV30,TRBJ1-5,.,.,CACQDTFNQPQHF,TGTGCCTGTCAGGACACCTTTAATCAGCCCCAGCATTTT
TRBV6-2/TRBV6-3,TRBJ2-5,.,.,CASSYSNHGGPGEQETQYF,TGTGCCAGCAGTTACTCGAATCACGGGGGGCCGGGAGAACAAGAGACCCAGTACTTC
TRBV6-4,TRBJ2-1,.,TRBD1,CASSDHWDSNEQFF,TGTGCCAGCAGTGACCATTGGGACAGCAATGAGCAGTTCTTC
TRBV19,TRBJ1-2,.,TRBD1,CASSITPGQSYGYTF,TGTGCCAGTAGTATAACCCCGGGACAGTCCTATGGCTACACCTTC
TRBV27,TRBJ1-6,.,TRBD1,CASSFRTGANSPLHF,TGTGCCAGCAGTTTTAGGACAGGGGCGAATTCACCCCTCCACTTT
TRBV7-8,TRBJ1-2,.,.,CASSPGITGYTF,TGTGCCAGCAGCCCCGGGATTACTGGCTACACCTTC
TRBV10-2,TRBJ1-4,.,.,CASSKGHGTNEKLFF,TGCGCCAGCAGCAAGGGGCATGGAACTAATGAAAAACTGTTTTTT
TRBV24-1,TRBJ2-1,many,TRBD2,CATSASGGAWQFF,TGTGCCACCAGTGCAAGCGGGGGGGCCTGGCAGTTCTTC
TRBV19,TRBJ1-2,.,TRBD1,CASSIDRTGGYTF,TGTGCCAGTAGTATAGATCGGACAGGTGGCTACACCTTC
TRBV20-1,TRBJ2-3,.,.,CSATFTDTQYF,TGCAGTGCTACGTTCACAGATACGCAGTATTTT
TRBV10-3,TRBJ1-3,few,.,CAISEGQAFSSGNTIYF,TGTGCCATCAGTGAGGGGCAGGCCTTCAGCTCTGGAAACACCATATATTTT
TRBV2,TRBJ1-6,.,.,CASSERQGGNSPLHF,TGTGCCAGCAGTGAAAGGCAGGGTGGAAATTCACCCCTCCACTTT
TRBV5-1,TRBJ1-6,.,.,CASSLGTDNSPLHF,TGCGCCAGCAGCTTGGGGACAGACAATTCACCCCTCCACTTT
TRBV10-2,TRBJ1-4,.,.,CASSFPGGANEKLFF,TGCGCCAGCAGTTTCCCTGGGGGGGCTAATGAAAAACTGTTTTTT
TRBV27,TRBJ2-1,.,.,CASSLTSDYYNEQFF,TGTGCCAGCAGTTTAACCTCGGACTACTACAATGAGCAGTTCTTC
TRBV7-8,TRBJ1-3,.,.,CASSLPRQSSGNTIYF,TGTGCCAGCAGCTTACCCCGACAGAGCTCTGGAAACACCATATATTTT
TRBV3-1/TRBV3-2,TRBJ2-6,once,TRBD2,CASSMGLAGFNVLTF,TGTGCCAGCAGCATGGGACTAGCGGGGTTTAACGTCCTGACTTTC
TRBV11-2,TRBJ1-1,few,.,CASSLASRPNTEAFF,TGTGCCAGCAGCTTAGCGTCGCGGCCGAACACTGAAGCTTTCTTT
TRBV25-1,TRBJ1-2,.,.,CASSSPGVVHGYTF,TGTGCCAGCAGTTCACCGGGGGTGGTTCATGGCTACACCTTC
TRBV16,TRBJ2-7,.,TRBD1,CASSPGGTGAYEQYF,TGTGCCAGCAGCCCGGGTGGGACAGGGGCCTACGAGCAGTACTTC
TRBV6-5,TRBJ1-1,once,.,CASLNGSSFF,TGTGCCAGCCTTAACGGGTCTTCCTTCTTT
TRBV19,TRBJ1-5,.,.,CASSIDGRRDNQPQHF,TGTGCCAGTAGTATAGATGGTCGGAGAGATAATCAGCCCCAGCATTTT
TRBV6-6,TRBJ1-5,.,.,CASRDRGGRSNQPQHF,TGTGCCAGCAGGGATAGGGGCGGGAGGAGCAATCAGCCCCAGCATTTT
TRBV9,TRBJ1-5,.,TRBD1,CASSVGQGGQPQHF,TGTGCCAGCAGCGTTGGACAGGGGGGTCAGCCCCAGCATTTT
TRBV9,TRBJ2-7,.,TRBD2,CASSLTSGTYEQYF,TGTGCCAGCAGTCTCACTAGCGGGACCTACGAGCAGTACTTC
TRBV27,TRBJ1-6,few,TRBD1,CASSLFRTGASPLHF,TGTGCCAGCAGTTTATTCAGGACAGGGGCTTCACCCCTCCACTTT
TRBV10-3,TRBJ2-7,once,TRBD2,CAIRLTSGASYEQYF,TGTGCCATCCGACTGACTAGCGGGGCCTCCTACGAGCAGTACTTC
TRBV5-1,TRBJ2-2,.,.,CASSLRGATGELFF,TGCGCCAGCAGCTTGCGGGGGGCCACCGGGGAGCTGTTTTTT
TRBV7-8,TRBJ2-1,.,.,CASSGPDSIYSSSYNEQFF,TGTGCCAGCAGCGGCCCGGACAGTATCTACTCTAGCTCCTACAATGAGCAGTTCTTC
TRBV2,TRBJ1-4,.,.,CASLRGRDEKLFF,TGTGCCAGTCTAAGGGGTCGTGATGAAAAACTGTTTTTT
TRBV18,TRBJ1-6,.,TRBD1,CASSPGTGDNSPLHF,TGTGCCAGCTCACCAGGGACAGGGGATAATTCACCCCTCCACTTT
TRBV7-6,TRBJ2-6,.,.,CASSLNPYSGANVLTF,TGTGCCAGCAGCCTAAATCCTTATTCTGGGGCCAACGTCCTGACTTTC
TRBV27,TRBJ1-1,.,.,CASSLYAVDTEAFF,TGTGCCAGCAGTTTATACGCCGTAGACACTGAAGCTTTCTTT
TRBV18,TRBJ2-2,few,.,CASSPPTVANTGELFF,TGTGCCAGCTCACCCCCGACAGTCGCGAACACCGGGGAGCTGTTTTTT
TRBV19,TRBJ2-7,once,TRBD1,CASGDLRGPYEQYF,TGTGCCAGTGGTGATTTGAGGGGGCCCTACGAGCAGTACTTC
TRBV3-1/TRBV3-2,TRBJ1-1,.,.,CASSQDRGRTEAFF,TGTGCCAGCAGCCAAGACAGGGGAAGGACTGAAGCTTTCTTT
TRBV7-2,TRBJ1-2,.,.,CASSAYRDYGYTF,TGTGCCAGCAGCGCGTACAGGGACTATGGCTACACCTTC
TRBV19,TRBJ1-2,.,.,CASSMAGYGYTF,TGTGCCAGTAGTATGGCGGGATATGGCTACACCTTC